This TCR beta chain was profiled in a study of T cells in Graves' hyperthyroidism and ophthalmopathy. Across the study: Peripheral blood specimens were obtained at initial diagnosis, prior to any treatment.

No ophthalmopathy progression within 18 months constituted stable Graves' hyperthyroidism. A few counts support this clonotype. The junction had 12 bases not matched to a gene; V was cut back by 4 bases and J by 5 bases. The CDR3 sequence is 18 residues long. The germline V gene has CDR1 SNHLY and CDR2 FYNNEI. TCR beta CDR3 regions were amplified from RNA transcripts. Primed by the HTBI set, a first-round RT-PCR was run on the TCR CDR3. TCRdb re-called the multiplex PCR reads with MiXCR, one entry per CDR3 protein. Here the sample spans under 350,000 distinct CDR3 sequences, 15% to 20% being singletons.

This chain connects TRBV2 to TRBJ2-5; 14 positions match TRBD2. This clonotype originated in a woman between 50 and 59 years old with Graves' hyperthyroidism. Sequences were obtained from blood. CDR3 nucleotide sequence: TGTGCCAGCAGTGGGAACTCCCCGGGACTAGCGGGAGAGGAGACCCAGTACTTC. Translation gives CASSGNSPGLAGEETQYF.